This TCR beta chain is from a study of blood T cell repertoires in COVID-19. The overall study: Sites across the United States, Italy and Spain contributed samples from acute and convalescent COVID-19. Nucleic acid was either cDNA or gDNA, and it came from T cells, B-cell-depleted T cells, or PBMCs.

CDR1 LNHDA and CDR2 SQIVND come from the germline V gene (reference sequence). V trimming: 6 bases; J trimming: 8 bases; junction bases outside the gene matches: 10. CDR3 length equals 15 residues. Original data processing: It was from reference gene primer amplification that nucleated cell counts were estimated. Profiling relied on immunoSEQ multiplex PCR, and the TCRdb table lists in-frame clones only, not all of them. V and J calls and clone size are those listed in that table; D and trimming were worked out from the DNA. The sample lists roughly 30,000 clones; roughly 90% were seen once. This clone was picked up a small number of times.

The chain recombines TRBV19 with TRBJ1-6; 7 bases fit TRBD1. This TCR was sampled from a human donor in a cohort sampled during active COVID-19. Source material: peripheral blood. The DNA of the CDR3 is TGTGCCAGTAGCCGCGACAGGGCGGAGGATTCACCCCTCCACTTT. It translates to CASSRDRAEDSPLHF.